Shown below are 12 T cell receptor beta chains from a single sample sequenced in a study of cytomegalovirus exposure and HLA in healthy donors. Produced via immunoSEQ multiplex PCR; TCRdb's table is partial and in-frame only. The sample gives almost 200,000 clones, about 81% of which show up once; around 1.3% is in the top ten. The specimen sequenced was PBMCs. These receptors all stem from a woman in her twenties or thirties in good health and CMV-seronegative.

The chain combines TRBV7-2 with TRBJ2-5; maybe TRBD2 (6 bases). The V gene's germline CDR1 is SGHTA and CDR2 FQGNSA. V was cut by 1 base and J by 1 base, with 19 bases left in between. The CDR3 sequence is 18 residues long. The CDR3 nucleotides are TGTGCCAGCAGCTTAGTCCAAGAGCGGGCCCTCCTCCAAGAGACCCAGTACTTC. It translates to CASSLVQERALLQETQYF.

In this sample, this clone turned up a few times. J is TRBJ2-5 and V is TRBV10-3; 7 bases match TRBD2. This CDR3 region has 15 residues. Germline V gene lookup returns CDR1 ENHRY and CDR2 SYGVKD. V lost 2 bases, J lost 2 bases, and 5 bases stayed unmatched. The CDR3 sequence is CAISEGGGLQETQYF. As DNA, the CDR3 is TGTGCCATCAGTGAGGGGGGGGGTCTGCAAGAGACCCAGTACTTC.

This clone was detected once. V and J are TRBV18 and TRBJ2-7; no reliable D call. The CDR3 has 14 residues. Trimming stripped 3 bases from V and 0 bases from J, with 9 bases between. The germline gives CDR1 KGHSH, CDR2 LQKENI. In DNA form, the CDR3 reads TGTGCCAGCTCACCCCCCACAAGCTCCTACGAGCAGTACTTC. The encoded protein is CASSPPTSSYEQYF.

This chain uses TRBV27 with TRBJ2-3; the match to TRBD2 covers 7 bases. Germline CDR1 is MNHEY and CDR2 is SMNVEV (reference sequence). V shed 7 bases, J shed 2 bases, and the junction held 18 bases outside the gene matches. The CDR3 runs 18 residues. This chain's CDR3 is CASTQRGLLVSPTDTQYF. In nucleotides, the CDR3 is TGTGCCAGCACCCAGCGGGGCCTCCTGGTATCCCCCACAGATACGCAGTATTTT.

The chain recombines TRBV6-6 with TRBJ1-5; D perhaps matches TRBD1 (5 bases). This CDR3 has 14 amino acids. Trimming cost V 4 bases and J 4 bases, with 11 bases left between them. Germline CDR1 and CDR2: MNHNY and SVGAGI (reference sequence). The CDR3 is CASSSTDRNQPQHF. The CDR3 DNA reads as TGTGCCAGCAGTTCCACAGACAGAAATCAGCCCCAGCATTTT.

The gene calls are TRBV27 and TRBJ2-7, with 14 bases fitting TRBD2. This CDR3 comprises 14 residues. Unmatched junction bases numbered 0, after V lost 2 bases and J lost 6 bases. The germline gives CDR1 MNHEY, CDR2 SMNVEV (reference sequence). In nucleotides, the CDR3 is TGTGCCAGCAGTTTAGGGACTAGCGGGGGCGAGCAGTACTTC. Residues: CASSLGTSGGEQYF.

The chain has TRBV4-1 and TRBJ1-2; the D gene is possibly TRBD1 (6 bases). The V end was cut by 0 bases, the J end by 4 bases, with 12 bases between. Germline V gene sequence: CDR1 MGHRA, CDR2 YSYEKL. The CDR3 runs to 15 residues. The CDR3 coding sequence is TGCGCCAGCAGCCAAGAAGAGGCAGGGGTCTATGGCTACACCTTC. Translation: CASSQEEAGVYGYTF.

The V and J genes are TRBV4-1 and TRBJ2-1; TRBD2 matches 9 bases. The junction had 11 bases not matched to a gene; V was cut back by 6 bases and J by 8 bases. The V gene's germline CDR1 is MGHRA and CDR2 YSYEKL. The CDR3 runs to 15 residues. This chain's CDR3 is CASRTLGLAVHEQFF. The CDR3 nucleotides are TGCGCCAGCAGGACACTGGGACTAGCAGTCCATGAGCAGTTCTTC.

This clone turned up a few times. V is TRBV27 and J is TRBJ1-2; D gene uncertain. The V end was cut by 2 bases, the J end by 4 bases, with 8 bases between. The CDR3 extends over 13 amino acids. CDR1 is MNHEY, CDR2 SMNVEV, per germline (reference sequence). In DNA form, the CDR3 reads TGTGCCAGCAGTTTAGCGGGGTTCTATGGCTACACCTTC. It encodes CASSLAGFYGYTF.

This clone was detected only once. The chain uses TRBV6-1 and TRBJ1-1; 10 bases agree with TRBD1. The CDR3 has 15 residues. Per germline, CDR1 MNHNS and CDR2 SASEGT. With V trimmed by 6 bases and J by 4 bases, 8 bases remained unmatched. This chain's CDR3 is CASRYDRGLGTEAFF. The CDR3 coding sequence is TGTGCCAGCAGATACGACAGGGGGCTGGGCACTGAAGCTTTCTTT.

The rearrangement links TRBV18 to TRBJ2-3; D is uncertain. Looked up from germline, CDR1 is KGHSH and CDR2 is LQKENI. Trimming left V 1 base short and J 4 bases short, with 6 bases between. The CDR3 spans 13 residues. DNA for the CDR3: TGTGCCAGCTCACCACTCGAGGCAGATACGCAGTATTTT. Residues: CASSPLEADTQYF.

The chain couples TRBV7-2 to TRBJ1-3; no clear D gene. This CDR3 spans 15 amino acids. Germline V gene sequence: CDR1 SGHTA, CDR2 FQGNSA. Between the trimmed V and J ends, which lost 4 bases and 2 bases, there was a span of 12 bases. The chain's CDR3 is CASSSQVEPGNTIYF. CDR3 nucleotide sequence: TGTGCCAGCAGCTCTCAGGTAGAACCTGGAAACACCATATATTTT.